A single sample is the source of the 25 T cell receptor beta chains below, sequenced in a study of T cell repertoires in cytomegalovirus infection. Using its own MiXCR run on the reads, TCRdb lists one record per CDR3 protein. The sample includes under 200,000 distinct CDR3 sequences, 9.5% of them seen just once. Sequencing input: PBMCs. Receptors originate from a human donor in good health (CMV status not recorded). Some clones in this sample may be carry-over from other donors' samples.

This clonotype was detected a few times. The V gene is TRBV19, the J gene TRBJ1-1, with D possibly being TRBD1 (5 bases). The germline gives CDR1 LNHDA, CDR2 SQIVND (reference sequence). V lost 7 bases, J lost 5 bases, and 17 bases lay in between. The CDR3 runs 14 residues. CDR3 sequence: CASTDGGIGTEAFF. DNA for the CDR3: TGTGCCAGTACCGACGGGGGGATAGGGACTGAAGCTTTCTTT.

In this sample, this clonotype turned up many times. The chain is built from TRBV28 and TRBJ2-3; weak D call: TRBD1 (6 bases). This CDR3 has 16 residues. The V and J ends lost 2 bases and 1 base respectively, with 13 bases between them. Germline V CDR1 and CDR2: MDHEN, SYDVKM. CDR3 coding DNA: TGTGCCAGCAGTTTAGACGGCAGGGGCGGCACAGATACGCAGTATTTT. Encoded protein: CASSLDGRGGTDTQYF.

The V and J genes are TRBV11-1 and TRBJ2-1; 10 bases are shared with TRBD2. Trimming took 4 bases from V and 4 from J; bases not matched to a gene: 7. Per germline, CDR1 SGHAT and CDR2 FQDESV (reference sequence). The CDR3 has 16 amino acids. CDR3 loop: CASSSRTSGFYNEQFF. The CDR3 DNA follows: TGTGCCAGCAGCTCCAGGACTAGCGGTTTTTACAATGAGCAGTTCTTC.

V gene TRBV5-1 combines with J gene TRBJ2-1, with 11 positions matching TRBD2. The CDR3 is 17 residues long. The germline V gene encodes CDR1 SGHRS and CDR2 YFSETQ. J gave up 4 bases and V 0 bases, and 6 bases lay outside the gene matches. CDR3 bases: TGCGCCAGCAGCTTGGCGCCTAGCGGGGGGAGTTACAATGAGCAGTTCTTC. Its translation: CASSLAPSGGSYNEQFF.

In its sample, this clonotype was seen a few times. This chain connects TRBV7-9 to TRBJ2-1; D is tentatively TRBD1 or TRBD2 (5 bases each). Trimming took 5 bases from V and 3 from J, leaving 14 bases between them. Germline CDR1 is SEHNR and CDR2 is FQNEAQ (reference sequence). CDR3 length equals 15 residues. The CDR3 sequence is CASSLGRAFYNEQFF. The CDR3 DNA is TGTGCCAGCAGCCTGGGGCGGGCCTTCTACAATGAGCAGTTCTTC.

This clonotype has ten or more counts. This chain uses TRBV15 with TRBJ2-3; no clear D gene. Germline CDR1 LNHNV, CDR2 YYDKDF (reference sequence). The CDR3 is 15 residues long. Trimming left V 5 bases short and J 1 base short, with 13 bases between. The CDR3 DNA reads TGTGCCACCAGCCCGGGCCTGCTGCGCACAGATACGCAGTATTTT. Translating gives CATSPGLLRTDTQYF.

There are many counts of this clonotype. The rearrangement links TRBV7-2 to TRBJ2-1, with D unclear. Trimming pared 5 bases from V and 9 bases from J, leaving 17 bases between. Germline V lookup: CDR1 SGHTA, CDR2 FQGNSA. This CDR3 comprises 14 residues. The CDR3, as DNA: TGTGCCAGCAGCCGCCTCTCGGTGTTGGGTGAGCAGTTCTTC. Amino acid sequence: CASSRLSVLGEQFF.

This chain joins TRBV12-3 or TRBV12-4 and TRBJ1-2; 7 bases align to TRBD1. V gave up 6 bases and J gave up 7 bases; unmatched junction bases: 11. CDR3 size: 14 residues. The CDR3 reads CASSRQGLPGGYTF. The CDR3 nucleotides are TGTGCCAGCAGCCGACAGGGACTACCGGGTGGCTACACCTTC.

In its sample, this clonotype was seen many times. This chain connects TRBV11-2 to TRBJ2-1, with TRBD2 identical over 14 bases. J was trimmed by 7 bases and V by 5 bases; bases with no gene match: 7. From germline, CDR1 is SGHAT and CDR2 FQNNGV. CDR3 length equals 16 residues. DNA for the CDR3: TGTGCCAGCAGCGCGGGACTAGCGGGGGCCGGAAATGAGCAGTTCTTC. Protein sequence: CASSAGLAGAGNEQFF.

This clonotype has a count of ten or more. The genes are TRBV7-2 and TRBJ2-1; D unresolved. CDR3 length: 14 amino acids. Germline V gene data show CDR1 as SGHTA and CDR2 as FQGNSA. V was trimmed by 0 bases and J by 5 bases, leaving 8 bases between them. Written as DNA, the CDR3 is TGTGCCAGCAGCTTAGCGCCGAGAAACAATGAGCAGTTCTTC. Residues: CASSLAPRNNEQFF.

This clonotype was picked up many times. V usage is TRBV7-2 and J usage is TRBJ2-7; 9 nucleotides align to TRBD1. The CDR3 loop spans 19 amino acids. The V gene's germline CDR1 is SGHTA and CDR2 FQGNSA. V shed 1 base and J 2 bases; nucleotides not matched to a gene: 15. DNA for the CDR3: TGTGCCAGCAGCTTAGTCCCGACCACCGGGACAGGGTTAACCTACGAGCAGTACTTC. This codes for CASSLVPTTGTGLTYEQYF. The full variable domain, in which reference TRBV7-2 and TRBJ2-7 provide the parts outside the CDR3, is GAGVSQSPSNKVTEKGKDVELRCDPISGHTALYWYRQSLGQGLEFLIYFQGNSAPDKSGLPSDRFSAERTGGSVSTLTIQRTQQEDSAVYLCASSLVPTTGTGLTYEQYFGPGTRLTVT.

This clonotype was recorded many times. The chain has TRBV27 and TRBJ1-5; possible D gene TRBD1, 6 bases. V was shortened by 5 bases and J by 9 bases, with 11 bases between the two germline ends. This CDR3 has 12 residues. The germline V gene encodes CDR1 MNHEY and CDR2 SMNVEV (reference sequence). CDR3 sequence reads: CASSKQGGPQHF. CDR3 sequence (DNA): TGTGCCAGCAGTAAACAGGGTGGGCCCCAGCATTTT.

The chain employs TRBV28 and TRBJ1-1; D uncertain. CDR3 length: 11 amino acids. V was shortened by 5 bases and J by 7 bases, with 8 bases between the two germline ends. The germline gives CDR1 MDHEN, CDR2 SYDVKM. The CDR3 here is CASSAADEAFF. The CDR3 nucleotides are TGTGCCAGCAGTGCTGCAGATGAAGCTTTCTTT.

This clonotype was detected many times. This chain uses TRBV28 with TRBJ2-3; 7 bases map to TRBD1. Germline trimming cut 6 bases from V and 3 bases from J; bases unmatched to any gene: 3. CDR1 MDHEN and CDR2 SYDVKM come from the germline V gene. CDR3 length: 13 amino acids. The CDR3 reads CASRKQGTDTQYF. CDR3 bases: TGTGCCAGCAGAAAACAGGGGACAGATACGCAGTATTTT.

This chain uses TRBV29-1 with TRBJ1-1; D is undetermined. Germline V CDR1 and CDR2: SQVTM, ANQGSEA. The CDR3 spans 14 residues. The germline V and J ends were trimmed by 3 bases and 4 bases, with 15 bases remaining between them. The CDR3 DNA follows: TGCAGCGTTGAGTTGCGGGGAACCGTCACTGAAGCTTTCTTT. Its protein product is CSVELRGTVTEAFF.

This clonotype was found a few times. This chain connects TRBV6-6 to TRBJ1-1; weak D call: TRBD1 (6 bases). This CDR3 has 14 amino acids. The V and J ends lost 4 bases and 3 bases respectively, with 12 bases between them. CDR1 is MNHNY and CDR2 is SVGAGI in the germline V gene (reference sequence). As DNA, the CDR3 is TGTGCCAGCAGTTCCCAGGGGTCAGACACTGAAGCTTTCTTT. Protein product: CASSSQGSDTEAFF.

This clonotype was observed a few times. The genes are TRBV2 and TRBJ2-1; TRBD1 or TRBD2 may be the D gene (5 bases each). Trimming removed 3 bases at V and 10 bases at J, with 10 bases between. The CDR3 extends over 12 amino acids. The germline V gene encodes CDR1 SNHLY and CDR2 FYNNEI. The CDR3 here is CASSDLGEEQFF. CDR3 nucleotide sequence: TGTGCCAGCAGTGATTTGGGGGAGGAGCAGTTCTTC.

This clonotype was observed many times. The CDR3 DNA reads TGTGCCAGCAGCGCCTCGAACTCTGGGGCCAACGTCCTGACTTTC. It is translated as CASSASNSGANVLTF. This rearrangement joins TRBV7-6 to TRBJ2-6; D is unclear. The CDR3 has 15 residues. The germline V and J ends were trimmed by 5 bases and 0 bases, with 8 bases remaining between them. The germline V gene encodes CDR1 SGHVS and CDR2 FNYEAQ.

The chain joins TRBV6-2 or TRBV6-3 to TRBJ2-1; D is unresolved. Germline CDR1 reads MNHEY; CDR2 reads SVGEGT. The length of the CDR3 is 14 residues. The V end lost 6 bases, the J end lost 0 bases, and 9 bases lay between the germline ends. CDR3: CASRDVSSYNEQFF. CDR3 DNA sequence: TGTGCCAGCAGGGACGTAAGCTCCTACAATGAGCAGTTCTTC.

This clonotype occurred many times. This chain joins TRBV6-1 and TRBJ1-1; no clear D gene. Trimming shortened V by 4 bases and J by 1 base, and 7 bases separated the two germline ends. The CDR3 sequence is 13 residues long. The V gene's germline CDR1 is MNHNS and CDR2 SASEGT. CDR3 coding DNA: TGTGCCAGCAGTGTGAATTGGAACACTGAAGCTTTCTTT. As protein: CASSVNWNTEAFF.

The chain couples TRBV6-2 or TRBV6-3 to TRBJ2-2; D ambiguous. CDR3 length equals 14 residues. Germline assignment: CDR1 MNHEY and CDR2 SVGEGT. V was clipped by 3 bases and J by 5 bases, with 10 bases between them. CDR3 in amino acids: CASSYNRETGELFF. CDR3 DNA sequence: TGTGCCAGCAGTTATAACAGAGAAACCGGGGAGCTGTTTTTT.

This clonotype was observed at least ten times. This sequence joins TRBV7-2 and TRBJ2-1; D is uncertain. V lost 4 bases to trimming and J lost 10 bases, with 8 bases between them. CDR1 SGHTA and CDR2 FQGNSA come from the germline V gene. The CDR3 is made up of 11 amino acids. The CDR3 bases are TGTGCCAGCAGCTCCCGACGGGAGCAGTTCTTC. This gives the protein CASSSRREQFF.

Comments on this clonotype: This could be a read error, since a much larger clone is one nucleotide away. The V call is TRBV11-2, the J call TRBJ1-1; 7 nucleotides match TRBD1. The germline gives CDR1 SGHAT, CDR2 FQNNGV. CDR3 length: 15 residues. V lost 0 bases to trimming and J lost 1 base; unmatched junction nucleotides: 2. The chain's CDR3 is CASSLDDRANTEAFF. CDR3 nucleotide sequence: TGTGCCAGCAGCTTAGACGACAGGGCGAACACTGAAGCTTTCTTT. Full variable domain (missing parts from reference TRBV11-2 and TRBJ1-1): EAGVAQSPRYKIIEKRQSVAFWCNPISGHATLYWYQQILGQGPKLLIQFQNNGVVDDSQLPKDRFSAERLKGVDSTLKIQPAKLEDSAVYLCASSLDDRANTEAFFGQGTRLTVV.

The genes are TRBV5-4 and TRBJ2-1; no firm D call. V was trimmed by 0 bases and J by 6 bases, leaving 13 bases between them. Germline lookup yields CDR1 SGHNT and CDR2 YYREEE (reference sequence). There are 15 residues in the CDR3. CDR3 residues: CASSLVLEAGNEQFF. The CDR3 DNA follows: TGTGCCAGCAGCTTGGTTCTGGAAGCTGGCAATGAGCAGTTCTTC. The whole variable domain, filled in from reference TRBV5-4 and TRBJ2-1, reads ETGVTQSPTHLIKTRGQQVTLRCSSQSGHNTVSWYQQALGQGPQFIFQYYREEENGRGNFPPRFSGLQFPNYSSELNVNALELDDSALYLCASSLVLEAGNEQFFGPGTRLTVL.

This clonotype was seen only a few times. J is TRBJ1-5 and V is TRBV18; no clear D. Per germline, CDR1 KGHSH and CDR2 LQKENI. CDR3 length: 13 residues. Trimming took off 6 bases at V and 9 bases at J, with 15 bases between the two ends. CDR3 bases: TGTGCCAGCTCGCAGGCCCAGAGAGTGCCCCAGCATTTT. Its protein is CASSQAQRVPQHF.